The TCR beta chain described here comes from a study of somatic mutations in cytotoxic T cells in rheumatoid arthritis. About the study: Collection of patient blood (approximately 30 ml EDTA) took place right after diagnosis, before any treatment. Purity of nearly 100% was reached when some V beta antibody-stained T-cell populations were flow-sorted, including V beta1+ cells sequenced for TCRB. The study's findings and limits: For patients with rheumatoid arthritis, CD8+ clonality went up with age, while healthy controls showed no such change.

Sequenced by immunoSEQ multiplex PCR; TCRdb stores in-frame clones only, minus some. The sample yields more than 13,000 clones, approximately 70% seen once. Details on this clone: Its antigen is still unknown.

Separation of CD4+ and CD8+ cells was performed by positive magnetic bead selection, and purity was verified by flow cytometry. Germline V gene lookup returns CDR1 SGHTA and CDR2 FQGNSA. V was shortened by 3 bases and J by 7 bases, with 16 bases between the two germline ends. The CDR3 is 15 amino acids. The chain has TRBV7-2 and TRBJ1-5; TRBD1 is a possible D gene (6 bases). The receptor comes from an adult with rheumatoid arthritis. Material: CD8+ T cells sorted from blood. The CDR3 loop reads CASSFGAGDYQPQHF. The DNA for the CDR3 is TGTGCCAGCAGCTTCGGGGCAGGGGATTACCAGCCCCAGCATTTT. The full variable domain, with the rest looked up from reference TRBV7-2 and TRBJ1-5, is GAGVSQSPSNKVTEKGKDVELRCDPISGHTALYWYRQSLGQGLEFLIYFQGNSAPDKSGLPSDRFSAERTGGSVSTLTIQRTQQEDSAVYLCASSFGAGDYQPQHFGDGTRLSIL.